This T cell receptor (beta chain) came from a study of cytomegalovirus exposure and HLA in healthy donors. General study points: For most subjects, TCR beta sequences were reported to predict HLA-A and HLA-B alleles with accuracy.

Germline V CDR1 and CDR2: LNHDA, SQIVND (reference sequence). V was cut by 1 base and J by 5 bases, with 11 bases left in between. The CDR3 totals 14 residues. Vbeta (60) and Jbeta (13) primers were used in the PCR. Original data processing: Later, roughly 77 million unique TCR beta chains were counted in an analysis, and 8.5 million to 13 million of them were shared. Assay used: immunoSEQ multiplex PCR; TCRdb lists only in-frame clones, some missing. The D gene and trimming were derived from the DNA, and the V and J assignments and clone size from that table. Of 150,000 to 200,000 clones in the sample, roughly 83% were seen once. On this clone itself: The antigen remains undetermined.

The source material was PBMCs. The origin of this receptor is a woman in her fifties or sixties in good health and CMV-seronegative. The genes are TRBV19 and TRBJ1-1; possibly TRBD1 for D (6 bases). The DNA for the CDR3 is TGTGCCAGTAGTATAGTTACAGGGTGGACTGAAGCTTTCTTT. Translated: CASSIVTGWTEAFF.